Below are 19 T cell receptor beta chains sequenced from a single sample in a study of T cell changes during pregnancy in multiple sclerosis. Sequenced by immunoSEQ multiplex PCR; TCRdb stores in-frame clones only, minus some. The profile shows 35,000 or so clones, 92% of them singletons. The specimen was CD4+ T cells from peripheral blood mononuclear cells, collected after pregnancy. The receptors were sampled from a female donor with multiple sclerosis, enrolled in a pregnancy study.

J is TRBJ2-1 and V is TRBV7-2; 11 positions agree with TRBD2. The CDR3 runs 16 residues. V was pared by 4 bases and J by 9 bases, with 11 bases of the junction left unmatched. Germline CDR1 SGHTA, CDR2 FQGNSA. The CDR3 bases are TGTGCCAGCAGCTCCCCCCTTCTAGCGGGGGGCTCTGAGCAGTTCTTC. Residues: CASSSPLLAGGSEQFF. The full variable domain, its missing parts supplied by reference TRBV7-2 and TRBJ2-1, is GAGVSQSPSNKVTEKGKDVELRCDPISGHTALYWYRQSLGQGLEFLIYFQGNSAPDKSGLPSDRFSAERTGGSVSTLTIQRTQQEDSAVYLCASSSPLLAGGSEQFFGPGTRLTVL.

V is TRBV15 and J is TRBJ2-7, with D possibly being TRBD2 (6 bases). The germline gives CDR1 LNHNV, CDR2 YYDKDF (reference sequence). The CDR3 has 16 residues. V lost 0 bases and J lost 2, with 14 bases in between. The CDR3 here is CATSRDNPASAYEQYF. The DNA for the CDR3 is TGTGCCACCAGCAGAGATAATCCGGCTAGCGCCTACGAGCAGTACTTC.

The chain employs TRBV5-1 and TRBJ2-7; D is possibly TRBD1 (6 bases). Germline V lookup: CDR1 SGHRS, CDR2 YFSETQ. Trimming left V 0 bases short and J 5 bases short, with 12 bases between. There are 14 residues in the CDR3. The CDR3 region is CASSLALYRDEQYF. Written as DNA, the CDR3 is TGCGCCAGCAGCTTGGCCCTTTACAGGGACGAGCAGTACTTC.

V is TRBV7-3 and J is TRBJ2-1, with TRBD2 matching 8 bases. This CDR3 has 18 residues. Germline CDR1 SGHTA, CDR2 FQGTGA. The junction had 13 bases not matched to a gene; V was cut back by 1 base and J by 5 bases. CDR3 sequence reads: CASSLRVRAGGRHNEQFF. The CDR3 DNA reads TGTGCCAGCAGCTTAAGGGTCAGGGCGGGGGGCAGGCACAATGAGCAGTTCTTC.

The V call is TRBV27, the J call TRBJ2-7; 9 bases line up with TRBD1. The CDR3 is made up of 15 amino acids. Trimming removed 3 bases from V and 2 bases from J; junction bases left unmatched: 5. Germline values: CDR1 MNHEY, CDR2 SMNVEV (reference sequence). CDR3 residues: CASSFWTGAPYEQYF. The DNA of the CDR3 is TGTGCCAGCAGTTTTTGGACAGGGGCACCCTACGAGCAGTACTTC.

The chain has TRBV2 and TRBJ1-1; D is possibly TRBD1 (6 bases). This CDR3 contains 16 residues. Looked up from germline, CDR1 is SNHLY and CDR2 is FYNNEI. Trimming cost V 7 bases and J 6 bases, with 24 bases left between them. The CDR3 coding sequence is TGTGCCAGCAAAGCCGGGACATCCAGGGATGGGGCTGAAGCTTTCTTT. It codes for CASKAGTSRDGAEAFF.

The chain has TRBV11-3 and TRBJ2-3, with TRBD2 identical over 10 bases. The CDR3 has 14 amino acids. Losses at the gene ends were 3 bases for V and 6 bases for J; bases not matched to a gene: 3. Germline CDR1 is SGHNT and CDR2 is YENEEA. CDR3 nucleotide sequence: TGTGCCAGCAGCTTTAGCGGGGGGAAGGATACGCAGTATTTT. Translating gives CASSFSGGKDTQYF.

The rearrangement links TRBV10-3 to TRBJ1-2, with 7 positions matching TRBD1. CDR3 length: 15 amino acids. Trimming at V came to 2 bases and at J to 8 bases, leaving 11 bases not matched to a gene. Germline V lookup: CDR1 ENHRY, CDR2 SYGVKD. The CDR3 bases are TGTGCCATCAGTGAGAGGCTACAGGGGTTTGACGGCTACACCTTC. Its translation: CAISERLQGFDGYTF.

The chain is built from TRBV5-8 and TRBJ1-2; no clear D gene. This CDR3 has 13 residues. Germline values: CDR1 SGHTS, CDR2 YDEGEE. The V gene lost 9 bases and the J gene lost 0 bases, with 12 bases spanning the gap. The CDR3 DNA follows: TGTGCCACGTACGCGGGAGCTAACTATGGCTACACCTTC. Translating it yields CATYAGANYGYTF.

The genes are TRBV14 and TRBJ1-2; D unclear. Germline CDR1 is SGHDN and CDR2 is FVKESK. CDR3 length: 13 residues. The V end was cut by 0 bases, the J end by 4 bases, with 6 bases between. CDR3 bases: TGTGCCAGCAGCCAAGATTTTAGCTATGGCTACACCTTC. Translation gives CASSQDFSYGYTF.

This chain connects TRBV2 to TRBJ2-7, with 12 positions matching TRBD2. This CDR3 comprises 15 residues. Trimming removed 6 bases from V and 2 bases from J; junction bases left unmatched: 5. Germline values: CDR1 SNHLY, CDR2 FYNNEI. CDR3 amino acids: CASRGLAGSPYEQYF. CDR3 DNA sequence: TGTGCCAGCAGAGGACTAGCGGGGAGCCCCTACGAGCAGTACTTC.

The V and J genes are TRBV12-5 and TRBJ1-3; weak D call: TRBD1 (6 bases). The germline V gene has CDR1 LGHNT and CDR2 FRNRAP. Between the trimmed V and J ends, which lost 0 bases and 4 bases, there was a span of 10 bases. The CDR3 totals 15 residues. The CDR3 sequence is CASGLVGGRGNTIYF. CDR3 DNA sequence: TGTGCTAGTGGTTTGGTCGGGGGGCGAGGAAACACCATATATTTT. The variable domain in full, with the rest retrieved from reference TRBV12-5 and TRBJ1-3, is DARVTQTPRHKVTEMGQEVTMRCQPILGHNTVFWYRQTMMQGLELLAYFRNRAPLDDSGMPKDRFSAEMPDATLATLKIQPSEPRDSAVYFCASGLVGGRGNTIYFGEGSWLTVV.

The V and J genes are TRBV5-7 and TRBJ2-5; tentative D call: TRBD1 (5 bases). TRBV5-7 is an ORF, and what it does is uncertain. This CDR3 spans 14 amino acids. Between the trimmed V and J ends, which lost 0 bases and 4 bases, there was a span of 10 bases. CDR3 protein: CASSLGAGRETQYF. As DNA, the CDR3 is TGTGCCAGCAGCTTGGGGGCAGGGCGAGAGACCCAGTACTTC.

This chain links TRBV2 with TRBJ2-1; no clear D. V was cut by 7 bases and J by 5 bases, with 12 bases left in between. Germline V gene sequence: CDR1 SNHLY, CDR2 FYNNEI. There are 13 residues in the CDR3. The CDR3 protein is CASTRRLNNEQFF. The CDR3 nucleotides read TGTGCCAGCACTCGCAGGTTAAACAATGAGCAGTTCTTC.

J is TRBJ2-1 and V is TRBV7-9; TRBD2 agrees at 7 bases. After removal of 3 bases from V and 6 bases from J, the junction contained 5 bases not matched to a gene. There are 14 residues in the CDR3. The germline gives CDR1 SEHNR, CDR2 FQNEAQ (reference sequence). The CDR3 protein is CASSFDAGVNEQFF. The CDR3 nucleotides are TGTGCCAGCAGCTTCGATGCGGGAGTCAATGAGCAGTTCTTC.

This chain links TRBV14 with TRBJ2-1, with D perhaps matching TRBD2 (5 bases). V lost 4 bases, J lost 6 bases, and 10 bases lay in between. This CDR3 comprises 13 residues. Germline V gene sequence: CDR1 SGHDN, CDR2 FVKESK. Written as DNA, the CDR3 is TGTGCCAGCAGCCCGCTAGCACCCAATGAGCAGTTCTTC. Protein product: CASSPLAPNEQFF.

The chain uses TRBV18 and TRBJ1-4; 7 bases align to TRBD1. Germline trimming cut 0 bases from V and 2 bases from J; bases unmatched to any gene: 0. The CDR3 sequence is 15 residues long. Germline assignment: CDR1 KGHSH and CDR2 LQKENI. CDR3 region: CASSPPTGTNEKLFF. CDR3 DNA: TGTGCCAGCTCACCACCGACAGGGACTAATGAAAAACTGTTTTTT.

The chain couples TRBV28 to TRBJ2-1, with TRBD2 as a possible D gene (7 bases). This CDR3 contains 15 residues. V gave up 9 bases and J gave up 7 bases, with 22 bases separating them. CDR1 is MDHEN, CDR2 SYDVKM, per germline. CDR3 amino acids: CASYPGGQGRNEQFF. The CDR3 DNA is TGTGCCAGTTACCCGGGGGGTCAGGGGAGAAATGAGCAGTTCTTC.

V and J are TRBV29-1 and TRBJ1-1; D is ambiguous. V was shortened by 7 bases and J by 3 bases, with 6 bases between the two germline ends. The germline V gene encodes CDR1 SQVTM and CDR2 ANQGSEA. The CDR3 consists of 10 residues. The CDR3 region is CSGLHTEAFF. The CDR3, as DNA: TGCAGCGGGCTTCACACTGAAGCTTTCTTT.